Below, 26 T cell receptor beta chains from the same sample are listed, as sequenced in a study of blood T cells in healthy people across ages (dated by TCRdb to 2014 to 2015). The library came from 5' RACE. Sequencing used an Illumina HiSeq 2500. The second PCR ran for roughly 7 to 12 cycles and used a J-beta primer mix along with a sample-barcoded 5' primer. The public reads were reanalyzed by TCRdb: fastp trimming at Q25, MiXCR alignment, in-frame beta chains only. Each record represents a unique CDR3 protein, reported with the most common genes and DNA among its rows. The sample table shows hundreds of thousands of distinct CDR3 sequences, and about 52% are seen once. Of the sample, roughly 30% falls within the top ten clones. Input material: blood. The receptor set was obtained from a woman between 55 and 75 years old in good health.

The V call is TRBV28, the J call TRBJ2-6; perhaps TRBD1 as D (6 bases). CDR1 and CDR2 from the germline V gene are MDHEN and SYDVKM. V lost 2 bases and J lost 7, with 6 bases in between. The CDR3 consists of 13 residues. The CDR3 protein is CASSLGTANVLTF. CDR3 in DNA: TGTGCCAGCAGTTTAGGGACAGCCAACGTCCTGACTTTC. Drawing the rest from reference TRBV28 and TRBJ2-6, the complete variable domain is DVKVTQSSRYLVKRTGEKVFLECVQDMDHENMFWYRQDPGLGLRLIYFSYDVKMKEKGDIPEGYSVSREKKERFSLILESASTNQTSMYLCASSLGTANVLTFGAGSRLTVL.

Comments on this clonotype: This may be a read error: a much more frequent sequence differs by one nucleotide. The CDR3 DNA reads TGTGCCAGCAGCTTCGGACAGCAAGAGACCCAGTTCTTC. Amino acid sequence: CASSFGQQETQFF. The V gene is TRBV11-2, the J gene TRBJ2-5; D is perhaps TRBD1 (6 bases). The DNA end is a closer match to TRBJ2-1, so the J assignment may be wrong. Germline CDR1 is SGHAT and CDR2 is FQNNGV. The CDR3 covers 13 residues.

The chain is built from TRBV5-1 and TRBJ2-7; D gene unclear. Per the germline V gene, CDR1 is SGHRS and CDR2 is YFSETQ. The CDR3 spans 12 residues. With 5 bases removed from V and 7 bases from J, the gap between germline ends came to 13 bases. Here the CDR3 DNA reads TGCGCCAGCAGGCGGACCGGCGATGAGCAGTACTTC. This translates into CASRRTGDEQYF.

This clonotype was detected a few times. This rearrangement joins TRBV29-1 to TRBJ2-3; D ambiguous. Germline CDR1 and CDR2: SQVTM and ANQGSEA. With 4 bases removed from V and 6 bases from J, the gap between germline ends came to 11 bases. The CDR3 consists of 12 residues. CDR3 nucleotide sequence: TGCAGCGTTGGAGATCTCTGGGATACGCAGTATTTT. This translates into CSVGDLWDTQYF.

The V call is TRBV12-3 or TRBV12-4, the J call TRBJ1-5; a possible D gene is TRBD1 (6 bases). This CDR3 is built from 16 residues. V lost 4 bases to trimming and J lost 15 bases, with 28 bases between them. The CDR3, as DNA: TGTGCCAGCAGTTCCGATCCCAGGGGCCCCGCCGGGCAGCCGCATTTT. It encodes CASSSDPRGPAGQPHF.

The J gene is TRBJ1-2, the V gene TRBV2, with 11 bases fitting TRBD1. Trimming removed 7 bases from V and 4 bases from J; junction bases left unmatched: 11. In germline, CDR1 is SNHLY, CDR2 FYNNEI. There are 16 residues in the CDR3. CDR3 residues: CASTKGRTGGVYGYTF. The CDR3 DNA is TGTGCCAGCACTAAGGGGCGGACAGGGGGCGTCTATGGCTACACCTTC.

The chain recombines TRBV29-1 with TRBJ2-7, with 9 bases aligning to TRBD1. The CDR3 covers 13 residues. The germline CDR1 and CDR2 sequences are SQVTM and ANQGSEA. The J segment lost 2 bases and the V segment lost 4 bases, leaving 3 bases of the junction unmatched. The CDR3, as DNA: TGCAGCGTTGGGGACAGGGAGCCCTACGAGCAGTACTTC. Its protein product is CSVGDREPYEQYF.

CDR3 sequence (DNA): TGCGCCAGTAATGTTTCCCCAGGGGCTGAAGCTTTCTTT. Its translation: CASNVSPGAEAFF. V and J are TRBV5-1 and TRBJ1-1, with a tentative D call TRBD1 (6 bases). V dropped 8 bases and J dropped 6 bases, with 17 bases sitting between them. Germline V lookup: CDR1 SGHRS, CDR2 YFSETQ. This CDR3 has 13 residues.

The CDR3 DNA follows: TGCAGTGGCGGAGGGGACCGGGTCACTGAAGCTTTCTTT. Encoded protein: CSGGGDRVTEAFF. The V call is TRBV20-1, the J call TRBJ1-1; the D gene is possibly TRBD1 (5 bases). The CDR3 runs 13 residues. With 7 bases removed from V and 4 bases from J, the gap between germline ends came to 16 bases. Looked up from germline, CDR1 is DFQATT and CDR2 is SNEGSKA (reference sequence).

The rearrangement uses TRBV10-3 and TRBJ1-2, with 8 positions matching TRBD1. CDR1 ENHRY and CDR2 SYGVKD come from the germline V gene. The CDR3 spans 13 residues. Trimming took 6 bases from V and 8 from J; bases not matched to a gene: 8. CDR3 nucleotides: TGTGCCATCAGCCAGACAGGGGATAGCGGCTACACCTTC. It yields the protein CAISQTGDSGYTF.

This clonotype was detected a few times. The chain has TRBV29-1 and TRBJ2-7, with 8 bases aligning to TRBD1. Germline V gives CDR1 SQVTM, CDR2 ANQGSEA. Trimming removed 3 bases from V and 0 bases from J; junction bases left unmatched: 1. This CDR3 spans 13 amino acids. The CDR3, as DNA: TGCAGCGTTGAGGGACAGGCCTCCTACGAGCAGTACTTC. This sequence encodes CSVEGQASYEQYF.

This clonotype was counted a few times. The chain combines TRBV20-1 with TRBJ2-1, with 7 positions matching TRBD2. CDR3 size: 13 residues. CDR1 is DFQATT and CDR2 is SNEGSKA in the germline V gene (reference sequence). With 0 bases clipped from V and 4 bases from J, the junction kept 0 bases outside the gene matches. The CDR3 protein is CSAREGGYNEQFF. DNA of the CDR3: TGCAGTGCTAGAGAGGGGGGGTACAATGAGCAGTTCTTC.

This clonotype was observed a handful of times. J is TRBJ2-7 and V is TRBV27, with D maybe TRBD2 (6 bases). Trimming took off 5 bases at V and 8 bases at J, with 13 bases between the two ends. CDR1 MNHEY and CDR2 SMNVEV come from the germline V gene (reference sequence). This CDR3 region has 12 residues. CDR3 sequence reads: CASSTGLLKQYF. CDR3 DNA sequence: TGTGCCAGCAGTACGGGACTTCTGAAGCAGTACTTC.

V usage is TRBV18 and J usage is TRBJ2-2, with 9 bases that match TRBD1. V shed 3 bases and J 5 bases; nucleotides not matched to a gene: 7. The germline CDR1 and CDR2 sequences are KGHSH and LQKENI. The CDR3 has 16 amino acids. CDR3 DNA: TGTGCCAGCTCACCCCTTGGGACAGGGCGGACCGGGGAGCTGTTTTTT. Translating it yields CASSPLGTGRTGELFF. Filled out from reference TRBV18 and TRBJ2-2, the complete variable domain reads NAGVMQNPRHLVRRRGQEARLRCSPMKGHSHVYWYRQLPEEGLKFMVYLQKENIIDESGMPKERFSAEFPKEGPSILRIQQVVRGDSAAYFCASSPLGTGRTGELFFGEGSRLTVL.

The rearrangement joins TRBV6-2 or TRBV6-3 to TRBJ2-6, with D possibly TRBD2 on 5 matching bases. The V gene lost 4 bases and the J gene lost 2 bases, with 9 bases spanning the gap. The CDR3 length is 15 residues. The germline CDR1 and CDR2 sequences are MNHEY and SVGEGT. The CDR3 DNA reads TGTGCCAGCAGTTCCCGGGAAGCTGGGGCCAACGTCCTGACTTTC. This gives the protein CASSSREAGANVLTF.

The chain carries TRBV7-8 and TRBJ2-7; weak D call: TRBD2 (5 bases). Looked up from germline, CDR1 is SGHVS and CDR2 is FQNEAQ. Trimming shortened V by 4 bases and J by 7 bases, and 11 bases separated the two germline ends. The CDR3 is 12 residues long. The CDR3 DNA follows: TGTGCCAGCAGCTCGCGGGTATGGGAGCAGTACTTC. Its translation is CASSSRVWEQYF.

This chain connects TRBV29-1 to TRBJ2-5; D remains unclear. The CDR3 is 17 residues long. With 4 bases removed from V and 0 bases from J, the gap between germline ends came to 21 bases. In germline, CDR1 is SQVTM, CDR2 ANQGSEA. DNA of the CDR3: TGCAGCGTTGGGGCAGGCCCAACTAATTGGTACCAAGAGACCCAGTACTTC. Residues: CSVGAGPTNWYQETQYF.

V is TRBV11-1 and J is TRBJ2-1, with 11 positions matching TRBD1. Germline V gives CDR1 SGHAT, CDR2 FQDESV (reference sequence). With 5 bases clipped from V and 4 bases from J, the junction kept 4 bases outside the gene matches. This CDR3 region has 15 residues. The CDR3 nucleotides are TGTGCCAGCAGCACCGGGACAGGGGGGTACAATGAGCAGTTCTTC. It codes for CASSTGTGGYNEQFF.

The rearrangement joins TRBV7-2 to TRBJ2-3; D remains ambiguous. V lost 1 base to trimming and J lost 1 base, with 9 bases between them. The germline V gene encodes CDR1 SGHTA and CDR2 FQGNSA. This CDR3 comprises 15 residues. The CDR3 region is CASSLENRRTDTQYF. CDR3 DNA sequence: TGTGCCAGCAGCTTAGAGAACCGACGCACAGATACGCAGTATTTT.

This clonotype was counted only a few times. The chain carries TRBV27 and TRBJ2-6; D is unclear. V lost 7 bases, J lost 5 bases, and 9 bases lay in between. CDR1 and CDR2 from the germline V gene are MNHEY and SMNVEV (reference sequence). CDR3 length: 13 amino acids. The CDR3 here is CASKALWANVLTF. CDR3 coding DNA: TGTGCCAGCAAGGCACTCTGGGCCAACGTCCTGACTTTC.

CDR3 amino acids: CASSQGSAGEISGYTF. CDR3 DNA sequence: TGTGCCAGCAGCCAGGGGTCGGCAGGGGAGATTTCTGGCTACACCTTC. The J gene is TRBJ1-2, the V gene TRBV4-2, with a weak D call TRBD1 (6 bases). V gave up 3 bases and J gave up 7 bases, with 21 bases separating them. CDR1 and CDR2 (germline): LGHNA, YNFKEQ. The CDR3 runs 16 residues.

The chain couples TRBV20-1 to TRBJ1-2; 7 bases line up with TRBD1. The germline V gene has CDR1 DFQATT and CDR2 SNEGSKA (reference sequence). This CDR3 is built from 12 residues. Trimming removed 3 bases from V and 5 bases from J; junction bases left unmatched: 3. Written as DNA, the CDR3 is TGCAGTGCTAGGAAGACAGGGTATGGCTACACCTTC. The encoded protein is CSARKTGYGYTF.

The chain couples TRBV5-1 to TRBJ2-2; 10 bases are a match to TRBD1. V lost 4 bases and J lost 6; bases outside the gene matches: 3. Per germline, CDR1 SGHRS and CDR2 YFSETQ. This CDR3 region has 14 residues. DNA for the CDR3: TGCGCCAGCAGCGTTGGACAGGGGGCCGGGGAGCTGTTTTTT. It yields the protein CASSVGQGAGELFF.

Remarks on this clonotype: This may stem from a read error, because a much larger clone lies one nucleotide away. The J gene is TRBJ2-3, the V gene TRBV7-9, with unresolved D. The CDR3 contains 15 residues. Germline V gene sequence: CDR1 SEHNR, CDR2 FQNEAQ (reference sequence). The CDR3 protein is CAGSFGRALTDTQYF. The CDR3 DNA reads as TGTGCCGGCAGCTTTGGTCGGGCCCTCACAGATACGCAGTATTTT.

The chain joins TRBV20-1 to TRBJ2-1; 9 bases line up with TRBD2. This CDR3 has 15 amino acids. CDR1 and CDR2 (germline): DFQATT, SNEGSKA (reference sequence). The ends lost 6 bases at V and 4 bases at J; junction bases unmatched: 10. The CDR3 DNA is TGCAGTGCCCAAAGGCCCCTAGCGGGATACAATGAGCAGTTCTTC. It codes for CSAQRPLAGYNEQFF.

Here the CDR3 DNA reads TGTGCCAGCAGCTATCGGGGATTTGGGGCCAACGTCCTGACTTTC. Translated, it gives CASSYRGFGANVLTF. The chain links TRBV7-9 to TRBJ2-6; D might be TRBD2 (5 bases). Per the germline V gene, CDR1 is SEHNR and CDR2 is FQNEAQ (reference sequence). Trimming cost V 4 bases and J 3 bases, with 10 bases left between them. The CDR3 is 15 residues long.